This T cell receptor beta chain is drawn from a study of Graves' ophthalmopathy and Graves' hyperthyroidism. CDR3 regions of TCR beta were amplified from RNA transcripts. Following a first-round RT-PCR that used HTBI primers, a second-round multiplex PCR was carried out. TCRdb reprocessed the multiplex PCR reads with MiXCR, giving one entry per CDR3 protein. The table includes 300,000 to 400,000 distinct CDR3 sequences, 15% to 20% detected once. This clonotype occurred many times. The sample was peripheral blood. This clonotype was obtained from an adult man with Graves' ophthalmopathy.

The DNA of the CDR3 is TGTGCCACCCGGGGACAGTCAATGTACTTC. It specifies CATRGQSMYF. The chain links TRBV28 to TRBJ2-7; 7 nucleotides agree with TRBD1. Germline V gives CDR1 MDHEN, CDR2 SYDVKM. This CDR3 spans 10 amino acids. Trimming cost V 10 bases and J 12 bases; bases outside gene matches: 9. The entire variable domain, with the rest obtained from reference TRBV28 and TRBJ2-7, is as follows: DVKVTQSSRYLVKRTGEKVFLECVQDMDHENMFWYRQDPGLGLRLIYFSYDVKMKEKGDIPEGYSVSREKKERFSLILESASTNQTSMYLCATRGQSMYFGPGTRLTVT.